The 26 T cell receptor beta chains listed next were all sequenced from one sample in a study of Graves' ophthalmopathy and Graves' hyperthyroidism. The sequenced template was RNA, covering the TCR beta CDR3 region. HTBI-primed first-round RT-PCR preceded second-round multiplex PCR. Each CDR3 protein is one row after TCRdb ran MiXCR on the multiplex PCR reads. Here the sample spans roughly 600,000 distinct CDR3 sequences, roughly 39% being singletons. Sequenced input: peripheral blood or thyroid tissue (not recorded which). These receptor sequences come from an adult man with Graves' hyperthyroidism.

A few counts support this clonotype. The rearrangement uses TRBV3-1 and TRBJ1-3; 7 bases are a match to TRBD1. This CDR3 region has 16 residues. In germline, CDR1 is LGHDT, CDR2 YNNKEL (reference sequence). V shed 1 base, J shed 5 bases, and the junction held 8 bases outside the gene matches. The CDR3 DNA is TGTGCCAGCAGCCAAGTTTTTGCAGGGGGGAGAAACACCATATATTTT. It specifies CASSQVFAGGRNTIYF.

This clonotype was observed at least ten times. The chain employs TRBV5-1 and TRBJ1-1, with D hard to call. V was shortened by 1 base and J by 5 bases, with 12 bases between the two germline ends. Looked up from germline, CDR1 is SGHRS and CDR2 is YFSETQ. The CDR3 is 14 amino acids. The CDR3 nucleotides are TGCGCCAGCAGCTTGACCGGGAGCGAGACTGAAGCTTTCTTT. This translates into CASSLTGSETEAFF.

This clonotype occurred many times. CDR3 residues: CASSLTGLSWETQYF. CDR3 in DNA: TGTGCCAGCAGCCTGACAGGGTTGAGTTGGGAGACCCAGTACTTC. The V call is TRBV12-3 or TRBV12-4, the J call TRBJ2-5, with 7 bases fitting TRBD1. V shed 6 bases and J 5 bases; nucleotides not matched to a gene: 12. This CDR3 is built from 15 residues.

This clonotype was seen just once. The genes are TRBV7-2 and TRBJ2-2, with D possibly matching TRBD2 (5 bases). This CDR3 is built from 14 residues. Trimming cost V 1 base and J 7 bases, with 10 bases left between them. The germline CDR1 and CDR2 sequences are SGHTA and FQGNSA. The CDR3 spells CASSLVRGHGELFF. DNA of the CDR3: TGTGCCAGCAGCTTAGTCCGCGGGCACGGGGAGCTGTTTTTT. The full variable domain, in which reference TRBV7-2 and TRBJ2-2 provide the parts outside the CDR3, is GAGVSQSPSNKVTEKGKDVELRCDPISGHTALYWYRQSLGQGLEFLIYFQGNSAPDKSGLPSDRFSAERTGGSVSTLTIQRTQQEDSAVYLCASSLVRGHGELFFGEGSRLTVL.

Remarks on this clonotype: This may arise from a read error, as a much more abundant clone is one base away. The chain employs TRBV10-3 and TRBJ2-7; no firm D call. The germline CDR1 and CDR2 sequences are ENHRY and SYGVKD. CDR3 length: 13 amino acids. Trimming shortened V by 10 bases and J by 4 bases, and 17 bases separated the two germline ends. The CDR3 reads CATKTAGSYEQYF. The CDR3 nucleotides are TGTGCCACTAAAACGGCTGGCAGTTACGAGCAGTACTTC.

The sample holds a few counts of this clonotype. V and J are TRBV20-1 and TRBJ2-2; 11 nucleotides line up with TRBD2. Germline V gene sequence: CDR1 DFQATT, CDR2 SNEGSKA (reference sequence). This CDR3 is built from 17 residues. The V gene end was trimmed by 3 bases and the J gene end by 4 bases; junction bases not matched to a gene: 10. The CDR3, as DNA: TGCAGTGCTAGGTCTACTAGCGGGAGTTCACGCACCGGGGAGCTGTTTTTT. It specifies CSARSTSGSSRTGELFF.

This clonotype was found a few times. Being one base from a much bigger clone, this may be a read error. CDR3 loop: CAGSRGEAGANVLTF. The CDR3 coding sequence is TGTGCCGGCAGCCGAGGGGAGGCTGGGGCCAACGTCCTGACTTTC. This chain joins TRBV7-9 and TRBJ2-6, with D tentatively TRBD2 (6 bases). CDR1 is SEHNR and CDR2 is FQNEAQ in the germline V gene (reference sequence). The CDR3 runs 15 residues.

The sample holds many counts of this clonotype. CDR3 nucleotides: TGCGCCAGCAGCTGGACGTCAGGGGGCGTCGAGTCGGCTTTCTTT. This sequence encodes CASSWTSGGVESAFF. The chain is built from TRBV5-1 and TRBJ1-1, with TRBD1 matching over 8 bases. V was clipped by 3 bases and J by 11 bases; unmatched bases: 15. The CDR3 runs to 15 residues. Germline V gives CDR1 SGHRS, CDR2 YFSETQ. Based on the CDR3 plus reference TRBV5-1 and TRBJ1-1, the full variable domain is KAGVTQTPRYLIKTRGQQVTLSCSPISGHRSVSWYQQTPGQGLQFLFEYFSETQRNKGNFPGRFSGRQFSNSRSEMNVSTLELGDSALYLCASSWTSGGVESAFFGQGTRLTVV.

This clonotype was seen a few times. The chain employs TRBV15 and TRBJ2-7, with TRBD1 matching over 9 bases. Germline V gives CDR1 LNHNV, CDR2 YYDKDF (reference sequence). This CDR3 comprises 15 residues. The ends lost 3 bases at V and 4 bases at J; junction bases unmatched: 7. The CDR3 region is CATSRGTGLSYEQYF. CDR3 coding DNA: TGTGCCACCAGCAGGGGGACAGGGCTTTCTTACGAGCAGTACTTC.

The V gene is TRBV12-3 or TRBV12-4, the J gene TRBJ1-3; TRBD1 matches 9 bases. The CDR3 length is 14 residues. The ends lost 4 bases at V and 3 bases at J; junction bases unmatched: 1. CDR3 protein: CASSSDRGGNTIYF. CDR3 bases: TGTGCCAGCAGTTCGGACAGGGGTGGAAACACCATATATTTT.

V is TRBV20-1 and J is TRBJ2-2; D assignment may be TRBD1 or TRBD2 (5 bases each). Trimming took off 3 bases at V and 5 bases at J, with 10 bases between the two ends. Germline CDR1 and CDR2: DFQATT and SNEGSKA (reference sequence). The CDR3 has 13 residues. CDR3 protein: CSASRGPTGELFF. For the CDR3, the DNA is TGCAGTGCTAGTCGGGGACCTACCGGGGAGCTGTTTTTT.

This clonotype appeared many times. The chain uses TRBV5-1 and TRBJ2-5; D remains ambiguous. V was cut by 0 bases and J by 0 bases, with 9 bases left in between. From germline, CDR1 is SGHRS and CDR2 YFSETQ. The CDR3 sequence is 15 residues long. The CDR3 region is CASSLEVENQETQYF. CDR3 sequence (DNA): TGCGCCAGCAGCTTGGAGGTGGAGAACCAAGAGACCCAGTACTTC.

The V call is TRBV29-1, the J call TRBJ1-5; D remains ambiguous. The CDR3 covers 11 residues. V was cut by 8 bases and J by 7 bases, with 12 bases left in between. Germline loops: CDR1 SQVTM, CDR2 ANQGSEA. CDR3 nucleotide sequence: TGCAGCTTAGGGAGTCGGCAGCCCCAGCATTTT. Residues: CSLGSRQPQHF. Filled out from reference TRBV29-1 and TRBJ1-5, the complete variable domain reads SAVISQKPSRDICQRGTSLTIQCQVDSQVTMMFWYRQQPGQSLTLIATANQGSEATYESGFVIDKFPISRPNLTFSTLTVSNMSPEDSSIYLCSLGSRQPQHFGDGTRLSIL.

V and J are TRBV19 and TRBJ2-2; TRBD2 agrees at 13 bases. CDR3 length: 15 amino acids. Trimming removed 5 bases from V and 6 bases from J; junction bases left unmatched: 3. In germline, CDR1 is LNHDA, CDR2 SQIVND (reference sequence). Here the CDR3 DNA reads TGTGCCAGTAGTGGACTAGCGGGAGCCTCCGGGGAGCTGTTTTTT. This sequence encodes CASSGLAGASGELFF.

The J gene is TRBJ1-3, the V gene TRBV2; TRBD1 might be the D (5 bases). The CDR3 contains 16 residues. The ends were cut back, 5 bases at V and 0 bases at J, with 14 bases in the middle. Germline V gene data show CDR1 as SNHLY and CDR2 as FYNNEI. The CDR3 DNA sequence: TGTGCCAGCAGTTTATACAGGAGATCCTCTGGAAACACCATATATTTT. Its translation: CASSLYRRSSGNTIYF.

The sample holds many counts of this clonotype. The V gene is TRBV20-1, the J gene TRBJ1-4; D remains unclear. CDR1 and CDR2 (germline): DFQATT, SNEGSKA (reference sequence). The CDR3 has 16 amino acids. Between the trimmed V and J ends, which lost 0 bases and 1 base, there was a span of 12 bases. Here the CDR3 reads CSARDAARGTNEKLFF. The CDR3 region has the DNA TGCAGTGCTAGAGATGCAGCCCGCGGAACTAATGAAAAACTGTTTTTT.

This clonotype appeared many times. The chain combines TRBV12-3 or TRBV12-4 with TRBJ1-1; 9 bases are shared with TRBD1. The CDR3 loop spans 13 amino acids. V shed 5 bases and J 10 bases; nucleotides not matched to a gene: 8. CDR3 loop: CASSKDRGSTAFF. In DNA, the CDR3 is TGTGCCAGCAGTAAGGACAGGGGATCGACAGCTTTCTTT.

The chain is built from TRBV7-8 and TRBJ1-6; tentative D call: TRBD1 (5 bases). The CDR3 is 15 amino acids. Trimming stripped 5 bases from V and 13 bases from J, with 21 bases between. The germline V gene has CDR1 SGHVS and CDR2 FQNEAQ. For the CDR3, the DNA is TGTGCCAGCAGCAACACAAGGTGGGGGATCCAGCCCCTCCACTTT. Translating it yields CASSNTRWGIQPLHF. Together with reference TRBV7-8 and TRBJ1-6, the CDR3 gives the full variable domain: GAGVSQSPRYKVAKRGQDVALRCDPISGHVSLFWYQQALGQGPEFLTYFQNEAQLDKSGLPSDRFFAERPEGSVSTLKIQRTQQEDSAVYLCASSNTRWGIQPLHFGNGTRLTVT.

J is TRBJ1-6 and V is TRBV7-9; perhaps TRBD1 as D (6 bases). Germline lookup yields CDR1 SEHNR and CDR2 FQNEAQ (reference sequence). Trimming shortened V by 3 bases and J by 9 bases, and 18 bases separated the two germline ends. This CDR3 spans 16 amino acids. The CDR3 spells CASSFDGGDNLSPLHF. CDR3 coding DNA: TGTGCCAGCAGCTTCGACGGGGGGGACAATCTTTCACCCCTCCACTTT.

CDR3 amino acids: CAIRDPGLADQTSTDTQYF. CDR3 bases: TGTGCCATCAGGGATCCGGGACTAGCGGACCAAACTAGCACAGATACGCAGTATTTT. This chain joins TRBV24-1 and TRBJ2-3; 11 bases line up with TRBD2. The V and J ends lost 11 bases and 0 bases, in that order; junction bases with no gene match: 18. CDR3 length: 19 amino acids. Germline lookup yields CDR1 KGHDR and CDR2 SFDVKD.

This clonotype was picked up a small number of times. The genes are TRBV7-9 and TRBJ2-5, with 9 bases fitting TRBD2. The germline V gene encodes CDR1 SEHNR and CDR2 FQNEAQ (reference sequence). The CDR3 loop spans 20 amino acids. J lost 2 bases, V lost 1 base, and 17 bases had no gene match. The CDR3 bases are TGTGCCAGCAGCTTAGACGGCGGGAGGGGATATTTCGTATGGCAAGAGACCCAGTACTTC. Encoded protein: CASSLDGGRGYFVWQETQYF.

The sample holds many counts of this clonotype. CDR3 in amino acids: CASSFRGAGGYTF. The DNA of the CDR3 is TGTGCCAGCAGCTTCAGGGGAGCAGGTGGCTACACCTTC. The rearrangement uses TRBV13 and TRBJ1-2; D may be TRBD1 (6 bases). V lost 3 bases and J 7 bases, leaving 12 bases between the germline ends. This CDR3 is 13 amino acids long. CDR1 is PRHDT, CDR2 FYEKMQ, per germline (reference sequence).

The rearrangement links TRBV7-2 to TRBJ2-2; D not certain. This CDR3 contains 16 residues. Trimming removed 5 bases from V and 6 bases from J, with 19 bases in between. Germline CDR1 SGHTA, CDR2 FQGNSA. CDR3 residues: CASSVLGILSPGELFF. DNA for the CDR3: TGTGCCAGCAGCGTGCTAGGGATACTTTCCCCCGGGGAGCTGTTTTTT.

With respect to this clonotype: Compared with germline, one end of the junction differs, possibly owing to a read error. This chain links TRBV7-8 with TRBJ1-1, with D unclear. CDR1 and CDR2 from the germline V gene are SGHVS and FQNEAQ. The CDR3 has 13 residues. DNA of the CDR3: TGTGCCAGCAGCTCTCGAGGGAATACTGAAGCTTCCTTT. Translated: CASSSRGNTEASF.

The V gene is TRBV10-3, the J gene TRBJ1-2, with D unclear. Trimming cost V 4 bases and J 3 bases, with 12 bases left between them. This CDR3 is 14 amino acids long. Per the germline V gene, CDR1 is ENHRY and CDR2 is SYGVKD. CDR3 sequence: CAISGLGLDYGYTF. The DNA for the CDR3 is TGTGCCATCAGTGGCCTGGGATTGGACTATGGCTACACCTTC.

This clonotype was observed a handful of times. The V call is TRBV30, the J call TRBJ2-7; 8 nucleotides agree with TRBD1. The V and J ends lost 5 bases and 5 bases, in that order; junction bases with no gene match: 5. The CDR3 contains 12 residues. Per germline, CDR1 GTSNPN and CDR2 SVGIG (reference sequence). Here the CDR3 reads CAWGDRGNEQYF. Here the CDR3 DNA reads TGTGCCTGGGGAGACAGGGGCAACGAGCAGTACTTC.